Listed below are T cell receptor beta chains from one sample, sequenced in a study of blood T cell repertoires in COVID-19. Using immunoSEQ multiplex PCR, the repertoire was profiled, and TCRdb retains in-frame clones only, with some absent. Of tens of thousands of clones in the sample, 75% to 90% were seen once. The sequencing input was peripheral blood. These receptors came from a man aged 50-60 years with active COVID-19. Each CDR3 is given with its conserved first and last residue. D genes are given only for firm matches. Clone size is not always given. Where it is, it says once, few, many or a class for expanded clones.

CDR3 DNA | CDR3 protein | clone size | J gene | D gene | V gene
TGTGCCAGCAGTCTCCAGGGGAATGAGCAGTTCTTC | CASSLQGNEQFF | NA | TRBJ2-1 | NA | TRBV27
TGTGCCAGCAGCTCCTCCTCCCAATGGGGGGACACTGAAGCTTTCTTT | CASSSSSQWGDTEAFF | NA | TRBJ1-1 | NA | TRBV7-6
TGTGCCAGCAGCTTGGGGACAGGGAACTATGGCTACACCTTC | CASSLGTGNYGYTF | NA | TRBJ1-2 | TRBD1 | TRBV5-4
TGTGCCAGCAGCTTGTCTCTGGACAGGCCGGCTAAAGAGACCCAGTACTTC | CASSLSLDRPAKETQYF | NA | TRBJ2-5 | TRBD1 | TRBV11-2
TGTGCCAGCAGCTATCTGGGACAAAAGGACACCGGGGAGCTGTTTTTT | CASSYLGQKDTGELFF | NA | TRBJ2-2 | NA | TRBV3-1/TRBV3-2
TGTGCCAGCAGTTTACCCCCCGGGACAGGGGTGATTGGGGTGCAGTACTTC | CASSLPPGTGVIGVQYF | NA | TRBJ2-7 | TRBD1 | TRBV28
TGCAGCGTTGCCAGGGAGGGAGGCGGGTACGAGCAGTACTTC | CSVAREGGGYEQYF | few | TRBJ2-7 | TRBD2 | TRBV29-1
TGTGCCAGCAGGGACCTAGCGGGAGGTGGAGCAGATACGCAGTATTTT | CASRDLAGGGADTQYF | NA | TRBJ2-3 | TRBD2 | TRBV2
TGTGCCAGCAGTTTATCGAGGGGGCGCGGCTACGAGCAGTACTTC | CASSLSRGRGYEQYF | NA | TRBJ2-7 | TRBD1 | TRBV27
TGTGCCAGCAGCCAGTCAGTAGCGGGGGGCGGGAATGAGCAGTTCTTC | CASSQSVAGGGNEQFF | NA | TRBJ2-1 | TRBD2 | TRBV3-1/TRBV3-2
TGTGCCAGCAGCGTAGATGACGGGTCCTACGAGCAGTACTTC | CASSVDDGSYEQYF | NA | TRBJ2-7 | NA | TRBV9
TGTGCCAGCAGTTACGGGACAGGGGGCATCACTGAAGCTTTCTTT | CASSYGTGGITEAFF | NA | TRBJ1-1 | TRBD1 | TRBV6-6
TGTGCCAGCAGCTTTGGGACAGTAGAAGCTTTCTTT | CASSFGTVEAFF | NA | TRBJ1-1 | TRBD1 | TRBV2
TGTGCCAGCAGCGGGACAGGGTTTAACTACGAGCAGTACTTC | CASSGTGFNYEQYF | NA | TRBJ2-7 | TRBD1 | TRBV9
TGTGCCAGCACCCGGGACAGTGCAGATACGCAGTATTTT | CASTRDSADTQYF | NA | TRBJ2-3 | TRBD1 | TRBV6-5
TGTGCCAGCAGCTTTTCAGGCTCAACTAGCAATCAGCCCCAGCATTTT | CASSFSGSTSNQPQHF | NA | TRBJ1-5 | NA | TRBV5-6
TGTGCCAGCAGCTTATGGGGGGTTGGGACTGAAGCTTTCTTT | CASSLWGVGTEAFF | NA | TRBJ1-1 | NA | TRBV7-2
TGTGCCAGTCACCGGGACAGTAACTATGGCTACACCTTC | CASHRDSNYGYTF | NA | TRBJ1-2 | TRBD1 | TRBV2
TGTGCCAGCAGTTTGCCGACAGGGAACACTGAAGCTTTCTTT | CASSLPTGNTEAFF | NA | TRBJ1-1 | NA | TRBV28
TGTGCCTGGACTGTTAACAGCGGGAGCTCAGATACGCAGTATTTT | CAWTVNSGSSDTQYF | few | TRBJ2-3 | TRBD2 | TRBV30
TGTGCCAGCAGCCAGGACAGCGGAGGTGCCAACGTCCTGACTTTC | CASSQDSGGANVLTF | NA | TRBJ2-6 | NA | TRBV3-1/TRBV3-2
TGTGCCAGCAGTTACTCGCGACAGGGGGGCTACGAGCAGTACTTC | CASSYSRQGGYEQYF | NA | TRBJ2-7 | TRBD1 | TRBV6-5
TGTGCCAGCAGGATGAAGAGCGCGCAGTTCTTC | CASRMKSAQFF | NA | TRBJ2-1 | NA | TRBV12-3/TRBV12-4
TGTGCCAGCAGCCAAGATCGTCTAACCCAAGAGACCCAGTACTTC | CASSQDRLTQETQYF | NA | TRBJ2-5 | NA | TRBV4-2
TGTGCCACCAGTGATTTAGCCCGGACCCAGTACTTC | CATSDLARTQYF | NA | TRBJ2-5 | NA | TRBV24-1
TGTGCCAGCAGGCCGGACAGGGTCTATGGCTACACCTTC | CASRPDRVYGYTF | NA | TRBJ1-2 | TRBD1 | TRBV6-6
TGTGCCAGCAGCCCGAGGGACAGGGGGCAGAAAGGGAGCTACACCTTC | CASSPRDRGQKGSYTF | NA | TRBJ1-2 | TRBD1 | TRBV7-9
TGTGCCAGTGTCCAGGGAACGGCTTTCTTT | CASVQGTAFF | NA | TRBJ1-1 | NA | TRBV25-1
TGTGCCAGCAGCCCTATGGTAACGGCTAATGAAAAACTGTTTTTT | CASSPMVTANEKLFF | few | TRBJ1-4 | NA | TRBV7-9
TGTGCCAGCAGCTTAGGAGGAAATATGAACACTGAAGCTTTCTTT | CASSLGGNMNTEAFF | NA | TRBJ1-1 | NA | TRBV7-2
TGTGCCAGCAGTTACCTAGCGGGAGGACCTCGTTCTAGCACAGATACGCAGTATTTT | CASSYLAGGPRSSTDTQYF | NA | TRBJ2-3 | TRBD2 | TRBV6-2/TRBV6-3
TGTGCCAGCAGTTATGGGACAGGGTACTACGAGCAGTACTTC | CASSYGTGYYEQYF | NA | TRBJ2-7 | TRBD1 | TRBV27
TGTGCCACCAGCAGAGGCGGAGGGAACACTGAAGCTTTCTTT | CATSRGGGNTEAFF | NA | TRBJ1-1 | NA | TRBV15
TGTGCCAGCAGCGCCTCCGGGACTAGCCACGAGCAGTACTTC | CASSASGTSHEQYF | once | TRBJ2-7 | TRBD2 | TRBV9
TGTGCCAGCTCTTTAGGGGGGGCGCAGGACATTCAGTACTTC | CASSLGGAQDIQYF | NA | TRBJ2-4 | NA | TRBV18
TGTGCCAGCAATACGGTGCTCACCGGGGAGCTGTTTTTT | CASNTVLTGELFF | NA | TRBJ2-2 | NA | TRBV7-2
TGTGCCAGCAGCGGGTACAGGGGGCAGGGGAACACTGAAGCTTTCTTT | CASSGYRGQGNTEAFF | NA | TRBJ1-1 | TRBD1 | TRBV5-5
TGTGCCAGCAGCCCATGGGGAACAGGAACCTACGAGCAGTACTTC | CASSPWGTGTYEQYF | NA | TRBJ2-7 | NA | TRBV3-1/TRBV3-2
TGCGCCAGCAGCCAAGATCGGTCGCTTAACTATGGCTACACCTTC | CASSQDRSLNYGYTF | few | TRBJ1-2 | NA | TRBV4-1
TGTGCCAGCAGACCGGGACTAGCGGACCAAGAGACCCAGTACTTC | CASRPGLADQETQYF | NA | TRBJ2-5 | TRBD2 | TRBV2
TGTGCCAGCAATCCCCACGGTAGTGAGAACATTCAGTACTTC | CASNPHGSENIQYF | NA | TRBJ2-4 | NA | TRBV6-5
TGTGCCAGTAGTATACTAGCGGCCTCCTACGAGCAGTACTTC | CASSILAASYEQYF | NA | TRBJ2-7 | TRBD2 | TRBV19
TGTGCCAGCCGCGCTCGCCGGAGAGGGAATAAGGGAAACACCATATATTTT | CASRARRRGNKGNTIYF | once | TRBJ1-3 | NA | TRBV28
TGTGCCACCAGCAAACGACAGGGCAGTGCCAATGAGCAGTTCTTC | CATSKRQGSANEQFF | NA | TRBJ2-1 | TRBD1 | TRBV15
TGTGCCTGGAGTCCCAGGGACAGGGGTAATCAGCCCCAGCATTTT | CAWSPRDRGNQPQHF | NA | TRBJ1-5 | TRBD1 | TRBV30
TGTGCCAGCCCAAAGGGGGGACAGGGTGGTCCGGACACCTTC | CASPKGGQGGPDTF | NA | TRBJ1-2 | TRBD1 | TRBV2
TGTGCCAGCAGCTCCGGGACTAGCGGGAGCTATTCTAGGTACGAGCAGTACTTC | CASSSGTSGSYSRYEQYF | NA | TRBJ2-7 | TRBD2 | TRBV7-2
TGTGCCAGCAGGCAGGGGTATAACACTGAAGCTTTCTTT | CASRQGYNTEAFF | NA | TRBJ1-1 | NA | TRBV3-1/TRBV3-2
TGTGCCAGCTCACCGGCCGCTGACGGACTCTACGAGCAGTACTTC | CASSPAADGLYEQYF | NA | TRBJ2-7 | NA | TRBV18
TGTGCCAGCAGACCAGGGGGATATTATGGCACTGAAGCTTTCTTT | CASRPGGYYGTEAFF | NA | TRBJ1-1 | TRBD1 | TRBV7-8
TGCGCCAGCAGCCAAGATCGCCAGCGGGGCAACTCGCAGTATTTT | CASSQDRQRGNSQYF | NA | TRBJ2-3 | TRBD2 | TRBV4-3
TGTGCCAGCGGCCAGGGGATCGGGGGGGCGAGCTACGAGCAGTACTTC | CASGQGIGGASYEQYF | once | TRBJ2-7 | TRBD2 | TRBV5-4
TGTGCCAGCTCACTTCAGGGTGTAAACACTGAAGCTTTCTTT | CASSLQGVNTEAFF | NA | TRBJ1-1 | NA | TRBV18